This TCR beta chain is from a study of blood T cell repertoires in COVID-19. The CDR3 runs to 13 residues. Per the germline V gene, CDR1 is SNHLY and CDR2 is FYNNEI. V shed 6 bases, J shed 8 bases, and the junction held 4 bases outside the gene matches. This clone was seen a single time. Under the authors' procedure: For nucleated cells, counts were estimated from reference gene primer amplification. Assay: immunoSEQ multiplex PCR; the TCRdb copy retains only in-frame clones and omits some. From that table come the V and J calls and clone size; the DNA was used to work out D and trimming. The repertoire holds just under 20,000 clones, 70% to 90% seen once, with 31% in the top ten.

The sequence was collected from a human donor with active COVID-19. The donor label of this sample is uncertain. The sequencing sample was made of peripheral blood. The V call is TRBV2, the J call TRBJ2-1; 10 bases align to TRBD2. CDR3 sequence reads: CASRGLALDEQFF. The CDR3, as DNA: TGTGCCAGCAGGGGACTAGCGCTAGATGAGCAGTTCTTC.